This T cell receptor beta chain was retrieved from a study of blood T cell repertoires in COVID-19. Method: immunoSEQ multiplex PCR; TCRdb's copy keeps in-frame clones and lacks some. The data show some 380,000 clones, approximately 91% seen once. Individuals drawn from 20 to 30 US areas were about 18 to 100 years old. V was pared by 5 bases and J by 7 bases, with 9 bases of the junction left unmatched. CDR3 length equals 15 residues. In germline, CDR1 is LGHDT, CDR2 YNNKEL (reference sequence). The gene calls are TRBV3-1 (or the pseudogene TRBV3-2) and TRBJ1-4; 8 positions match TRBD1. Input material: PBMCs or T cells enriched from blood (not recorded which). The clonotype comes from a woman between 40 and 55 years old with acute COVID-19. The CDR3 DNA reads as TGTGCCAGCAGCTCCCCCTACAGGGGGGGTGAAAAACTGTTTTTT. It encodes CASSSPYRGGEKLFF.